This T cell receptor (beta chain) was captured in a study of blood T cell repertoires in COVID-19. The CDR3 totals 16 residues. J lost 7 bases, V lost 4 bases, and 10 bases had no gene match. Germline CDR1 is SGHNT and CDR2 is YYREEE (reference sequence). The assay was immunoSEQ multiplex PCR, and TCRdb's table has in-frame clones only and misses some. Here the sample spans more than 65,000 clones, 87% being singletons. The clonotype was recovered from a woman older than 75 with active or convalescent COVID-19. Sequenced material: peripheral blood. V gene TRBV5-4 combines with J gene TRBJ1-6, with 8 positions matching TRBD1. CDR3 amino acids: CASSGGTGRWNSPLHF. CDR3 nucleotide sequence: TGTGCCAGCAGCGGGGGGACAGGACGGTGGAATTCACCCCTCCACTTT. Supplemented by reference TRBV5-4 and TRBJ1-6, the full variable domain reads ETGVTQSPTHLIKTRGQQVTLRCSSQSGHNTVSWYQQALGQGPQFIFQYYREEENGRGNFPPRFSGLQFPNYSSELNVNALELDDSALYLCASSGGTGRWNSPLHFGNGTRLTVT.